The clone carrying this T cell receptor beta chain was detected ten times or more. Antigen: not known. The data are from a study of beta chain features in type 1 diabetes. At the level of the study: Examined across all samples were some 110 million sorted cells. Whole-study results and caveats: TCRB CDR3s from Type 1 diabetes patients were moderately but significantly shorter in all four CD4+ subsets.

As every portion of the isolated RNA was reverse transcribed, the sequencing read expressed TCRB transcripts. Profiled with immunoSEQ multiplex PCR; TCRdb holds only in-frame clones, not every one. Altogether around 150,000 clones are present, 10% being singletons, with the ten largest covering around 0.5%. There are 13 residues in the CDR3. V lost 7 bases to trimming and J lost 5 bases; unmatched junction nucleotides: 7. In germline, CDR1 is SGHTA, CDR2 FQGNSA. This chain links TRBV7-2 with TRBJ2-7; TRBD2 matches 8 bases. Sequenced sample: central memory CD4+ T cells from blood. This receptor was obtained from a man younger than 40 with type 1 diabetes. The DNA of the CDR3 is TGTGCCAGCAACCCTGCGGGAGGCCACGAGCAGTACTTC. Residues: CASNPAGGHEQYF.